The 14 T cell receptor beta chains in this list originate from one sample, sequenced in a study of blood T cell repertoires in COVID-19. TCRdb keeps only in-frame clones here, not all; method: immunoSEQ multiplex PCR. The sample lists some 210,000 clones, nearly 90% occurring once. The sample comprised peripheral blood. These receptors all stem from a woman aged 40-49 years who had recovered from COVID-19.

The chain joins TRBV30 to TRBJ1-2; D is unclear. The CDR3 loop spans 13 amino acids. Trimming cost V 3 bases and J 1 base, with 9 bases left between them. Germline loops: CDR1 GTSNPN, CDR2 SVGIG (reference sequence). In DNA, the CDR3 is TGTGCCTGGAGGCTATCCAATAACTATGGCTACACCTTC. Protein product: CAWRLSNNYGYTF.

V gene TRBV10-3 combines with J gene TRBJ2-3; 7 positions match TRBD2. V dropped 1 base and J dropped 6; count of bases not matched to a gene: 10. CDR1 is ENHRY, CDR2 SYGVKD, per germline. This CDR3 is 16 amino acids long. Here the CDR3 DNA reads TGTGCCATCAGTGAGTTAGGGACCCCGGGGGGTGATACGCAGTATTTT. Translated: CAISELGTPGGDTQYF.

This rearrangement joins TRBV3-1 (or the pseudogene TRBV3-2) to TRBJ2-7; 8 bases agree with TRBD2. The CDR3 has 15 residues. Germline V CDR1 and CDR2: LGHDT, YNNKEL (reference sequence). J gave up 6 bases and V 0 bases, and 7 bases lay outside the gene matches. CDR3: CASSQEQTSVSEQYF. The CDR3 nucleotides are TGTGCCAGCAGCCAAGAGCAGACTAGCGTTTCCGAGCAGTACTTC.

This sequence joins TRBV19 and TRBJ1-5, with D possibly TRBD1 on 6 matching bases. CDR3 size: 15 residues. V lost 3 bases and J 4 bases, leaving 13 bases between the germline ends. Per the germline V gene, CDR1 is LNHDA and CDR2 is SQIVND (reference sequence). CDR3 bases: TGTGCCAGTAGTATCTTGGGGCAGGGGAATCAGCCCCAGCATTTT. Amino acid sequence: CASSILGQGNQPQHF.

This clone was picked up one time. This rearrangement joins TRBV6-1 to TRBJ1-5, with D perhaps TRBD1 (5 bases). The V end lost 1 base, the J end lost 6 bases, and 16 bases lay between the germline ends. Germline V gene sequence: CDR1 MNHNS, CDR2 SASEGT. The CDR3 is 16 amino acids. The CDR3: CASSEGVGPGSQPQHF. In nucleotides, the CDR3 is TGTGCCAGCAGTGAAGGGGTGGGGCCCGGTAGTCAGCCCCAGCATTTT.

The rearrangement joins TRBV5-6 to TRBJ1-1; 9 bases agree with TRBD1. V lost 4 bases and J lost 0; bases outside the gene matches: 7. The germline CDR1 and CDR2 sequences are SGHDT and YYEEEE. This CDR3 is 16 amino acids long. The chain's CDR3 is CASSTGQGRLNTEAFF. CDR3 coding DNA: TGTGCCAGCAGCACGGGACAGGGTAGATTGAACACTGAAGCTTTCTTT.

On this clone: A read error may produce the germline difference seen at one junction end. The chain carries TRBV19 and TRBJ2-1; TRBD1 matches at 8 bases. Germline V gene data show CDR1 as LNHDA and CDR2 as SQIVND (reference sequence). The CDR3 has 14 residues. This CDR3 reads CASRIGQGYNEQFF. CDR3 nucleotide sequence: TGTGCCAGTAGGATAGGACAGGGTTACAATGAGCAGTTCTTC.

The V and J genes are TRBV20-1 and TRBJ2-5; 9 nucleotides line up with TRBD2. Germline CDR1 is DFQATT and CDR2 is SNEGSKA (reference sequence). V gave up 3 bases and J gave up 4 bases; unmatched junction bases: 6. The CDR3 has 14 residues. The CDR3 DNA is TGCAGTGCTAGTAGCGCGGGAGGGCCAGAGACCCAGTACTTC. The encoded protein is CSASSAGGPETQYF.

The CDR3 region is CSVRARDRRHYSNQPQHF. The CDR3 DNA reads as TGCAGCGTACGAGCCCGGGACAGGCGCCATTATAGCAATCAGCCCCAGCATTTT. The chain uses TRBV29-1 and TRBJ1-5; 8 positions match TRBD1. Germline CDR1 SQVTM, CDR2 ANQGSEA. CDR3 length: 18 residues. The J segment lost 0 bases and the V segment lost 6 bases, leaving 16 bases of the junction unmatched. Supplemented by reference TRBV29-1 and TRBJ1-5, the full variable domain reads SAVISQKPSRDICQRGTSLTIQCQVDSQVTMMFWYRQQPGQSLTLIATANQGSEATYESGFVIDKFPISRPNLTFSTLTVSNMSPEDSSIYLCSVRARDRRHYSNQPQHFGDGTRLSIL.

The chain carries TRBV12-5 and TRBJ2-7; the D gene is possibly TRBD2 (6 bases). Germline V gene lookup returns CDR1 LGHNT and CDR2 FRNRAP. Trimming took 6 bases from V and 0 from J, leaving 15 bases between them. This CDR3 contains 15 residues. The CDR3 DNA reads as TGTGCTAGTGGATCACCCCGGGACTTCTCCTACGAGCAGTACTTC. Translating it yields CASGSPRDFSYEQYF.

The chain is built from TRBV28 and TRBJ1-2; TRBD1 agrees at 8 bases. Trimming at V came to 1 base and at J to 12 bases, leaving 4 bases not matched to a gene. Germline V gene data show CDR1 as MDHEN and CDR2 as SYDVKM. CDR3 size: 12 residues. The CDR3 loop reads CASSLSGTGHTF. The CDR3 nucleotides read TGTGCCAGCAGTTTATCCGGGACAGGACACACCTTC.

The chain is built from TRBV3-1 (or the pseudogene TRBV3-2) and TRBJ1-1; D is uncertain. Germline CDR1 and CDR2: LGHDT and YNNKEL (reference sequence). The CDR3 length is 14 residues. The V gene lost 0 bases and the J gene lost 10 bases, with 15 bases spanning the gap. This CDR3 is CASSQDRSAGRAFF. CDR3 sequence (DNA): TGTGCCAGCAGCCAAGATCGGTCCGCGGGTCGAGCTTTCTTT.

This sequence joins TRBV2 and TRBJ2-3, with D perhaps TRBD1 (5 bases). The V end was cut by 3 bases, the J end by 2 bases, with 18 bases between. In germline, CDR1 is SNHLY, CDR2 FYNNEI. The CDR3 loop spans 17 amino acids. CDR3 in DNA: TGTGCCAGCAGTGATAGGGGCGACAGAGCCTTCACAGATACGCAGTATTTT. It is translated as CASSDRGDRAFTDTQYF.

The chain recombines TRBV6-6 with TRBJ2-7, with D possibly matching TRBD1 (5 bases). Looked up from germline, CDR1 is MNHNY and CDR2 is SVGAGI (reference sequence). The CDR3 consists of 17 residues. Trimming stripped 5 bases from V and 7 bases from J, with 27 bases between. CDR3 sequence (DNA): TGTGCCAGCAGTCCCGACCTAGAAGCCCAGCTTAGGGGTGAGCAGTACTTC. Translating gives CASSPDLEAQLRGEQYF.